Following are 6 T cell receptor beta chains from one sample sequenced in a study of graft-versus-host responses after intestinal transplantation. These receptors lack a known antigen. Data came from immunoSEQ multiplex PCR; TCRdb stores just in-frame clones and leaves some out. The table lists approximately 110,000 clones, approximately 94% of them singletons, with approximately 0.25% in the top ten. Specimen: unstimulated CD4+ T cells sorted from spleen or lymph node cells, collected before transplant. These receptors originate from a human donor who was the organ donor for an intestinal transplant.

This chain connects TRBV13 to TRBJ2-7, with TRBD2 identical over 8 bases. With 2 bases clipped from V and 2 bases from J, the junction kept 5 bases outside the gene matches. Looked up from germline, CDR1 is PRHDT and CDR2 is FYEKMQ (reference sequence). The CDR3 runs 15 residues. The CDR3 region is CASSLSGRSTYEQYF. CDR3 DNA sequence: TGTGCCAGCAGCTTAAGCGGGAGATCTACCTACGAGCAGTACTTC.

V gene TRBV11-2 combines with J gene TRBJ2-7, with TRBD1 matching 7 bases. The germline CDR1 and CDR2 sequences are SGHAT and FQNNGV. This CDR3 is built from 13 residues. The ends lost 5 bases at V and 5 bases at J; junction bases unmatched: 6. In DNA, the CDR3 is TGTGCCAGCAGCACAGACAGGGACAACGAGCAGTACTTC. This translates into CASSTDRDNEQYF.

The genes are TRBV5-5 and TRBJ1-5; perhaps TRBD1 as D (5 bases). CDR1 is SGHKS and CDR2 is YYEKEE in the germline V gene (reference sequence). The germline V and J ends were trimmed by 2 bases and 2 bases, with 11 bases remaining between them. The CDR3 runs 15 residues. In nucleotides, the CDR3 is TGTGCCAGCAGCTTAGCAGGGAAGCGCAATCAGCCCCAGCATTTT. Translation: CASSLAGKRNQPQHF.

The gene calls are TRBV11-1 and TRBJ2-1; TRBD1 is a possible D gene (5 bases). The V end lost 2 bases, the J end lost 5 bases, and 16 bases lay between the germline ends. CDR1 is SGHAT and CDR2 is FQDESV in the germline V gene (reference sequence). CDR3 size: 16 residues. CDR3 sequence (DNA): TGTGCCAGCAGCTTAAAGACAAGGGGCCAGAACAATGAGCAGTTCTTC. It codes for CASSLKTRGQNNEQFF.

The genes are TRBV2 and TRBJ2-3, with TRBD2 matching over 7 bases. Trimming took 3 bases from V and 3 from J; bases not matched to a gene: 6. Germline V gene sequence: CDR1 SNHLY, CDR2 FYNNEI. The CDR3 length is 15 residues. The CDR3 nucleotides are TGTGCCAGCAGTGATGGACTAGTGAGAACAGATACGCAGTATTTT. Translating gives CASSDGLVRTDTQYF.

Worth noting for this clone: This same CDR3 is encoded by further DNA sequences in the sample. This chain connects TRBV28 to TRBJ2-1; possible D gene TRBD1, 6 bases. CDR3 length equals 13 residues. Germline assignment: CDR1 MDHEN and CDR2 SYDVKM. V lost 6 bases and J lost 6, with 12 bases in between. Here the CDR3 DNA reads TGTGCCAGCAGCCTGGACAGAGGCAATGAGCAGTTCTTC. Its translation is CASSLDRGNEQFF.